These 30 T cell receptor beta chains originate from one sample sequenced in a study of T cell repertoires in cytomegalovirus infection. Each CDR3 protein gets one entry after TCRdb re-called the reads with MiXCR. The sample shows roughly 860,000 distinct CDR3 sequences, 32% of them seen only once. Their antigen targets remain unknown. Source: cultured CD8+ T cells from PBMCs, taken from culture after CMV antigen stimulation. These receptors originate from a human donor in good health (CMV status not recorded). Some clones in this sample may be carry-over from other donors' samples.

In its sample, this clonotype was seen many times. The V and J genes are TRBV7-6 and TRBJ2-7, with a weak D call TRBD1 (5 bases). The CDR3 is 16 amino acids. The germline V and J ends were trimmed by 1 base and 0 bases, with 13 bases remaining between them. Germline CDR1 SGHVS, CDR2 FNYEAQ. CDR3 coding DNA: TGTGCCAGCAGCTTAGACGGGCGTCAGGGCTCCTACGAGCAGTACGTC. This encodes CASSLDGRQGSYEQYV.

V is TRBV27 and J is TRBJ2-7; D remains unclear. This CDR3 contains 11 residues. The ends were cut back, 4 bases at V and 6 bases at J, with 7 bases in the middle. The germline CDR1 and CDR2 sequences are MNHEY and SMNVEV (reference sequence). The CDR3: CASSWGAEQYF. DNA of the CDR3: TGTGCCAGCAGTTGGGGTGCCGAGCAGTACTTC.

This rearrangement joins TRBV7-6 to TRBJ2-2, with 7 bases aligning to TRBD1. The germline gives CDR1 SGHVS, CDR2 FNYEAQ. The trim removed 3 bases at V and 2 bases at J, leaving 9 bases unmatched. The CDR3 is 17 amino acids. In DNA, the CDR3 is TGTGCCAGCAGCTTTCCTCGACAGGGCCTTAACACCGGGGAGCTGTTTTTT. As protein: CASSFPRQGLNTGELFF.

This sequence joins TRBV4-1 and TRBJ2-5, with D possibly being TRBD1 (5 bases). The germline V and J ends were trimmed by 0 bases and 5 bases, with 22 bases remaining between them. Germline V lookup: CDR1 MGHRA, CDR2 YSYEKL. The CDR3 runs 18 residues. The CDR3 loop reads CASSQEGAPAGRRETQYF. In nucleotides, the CDR3 is TGCGCCAGCAGCCAAGAAGGGGCTCCAGCAGGCCGCCGGGAGACCCAGTACTTC.

This clonotype was picked up a small number of times. The chain couples TRBV6-2 or TRBV6-3 to TRBJ2-3; 9 bases fit TRBD2. Germline loops: CDR1 MNHEY, CDR2 SVGEGT. This CDR3 has 15 amino acids. V dropped 7 bases and J dropped 4; count of bases not matched to a gene: 9. CDR3 bases: TGTGCCAGCACCCAACTAGCGGGCAGGCCAGATACGCAGTATTTT. This translates into CASTQLAGRPDTQYF.

This clonotype occurred a few times. This may come from a read error, since a much larger clone is one base off. The V and J genes are TRBV7-2 and TRBJ2-3, with D perhaps TRBD1 (6 bases). Looked up from germline, CDR1 is SGHTA and CDR2 is FQGNSA. This CDR3 has 14 amino acids. CDR3 DNA: TGTGCCAACAGCTTAACCACAGGGCCAGATACGCAGTATTTT. It is translated as CANSLTTGPDTQYF.

The sample holds many counts of this clonotype. The V gene is TRBV7-6, the J gene TRBJ1-1, with D possibly TRBD1 on 6 matching bases. Germline CDR1 reads SGHVS; CDR2 reads FNYEAQ. Deletions cut 0 bases from V and 6 bases from J, with 11 bases between. The CDR3 spans 14 residues. CDR3 residues: CASSLATGRAEAFF. Here the CDR3 DNA reads TGTGCCAGCAGCTTAGCCACAGGGCGCGCTGAAGCTTTCTTT.

This clonotype was found many times. The V call is TRBV6-2 or TRBV6-3, the J call TRBJ2-2; D is possibly TRBD2 (6 bases). From germline, CDR1 is MNHEY and CDR2 SVGEGT. The V end was cut by 6 bases, the J end by 4 bases, with 21 bases between. The CDR3 consists of 17 residues. The CDR3 is CASRRWEWRGTTGELFF. The CDR3 DNA follows: TGTGCCAGCAGAAGGTGGGAATGGCGGGGTACCACCGGGGAGCTGTTTTTT.

This clonotype came up a few times. This sequence joins TRBV7-2 and TRBJ1-5; 10 bases fit TRBD1. The germline CDR1 and CDR2 sequences are SGHTA and FQGNSA. This CDR3 has 18 residues. With V trimmed by 1 base and J by 6 bases, 12 bases remained unmatched. In DNA, the CDR3 is TGTGCCAGCAGCTTAGGAGGACAGGGGGTAATTGTCGGTCAGCCCCAGCATTTT. This encodes CASSLGGQGVIVGQPQHF. Full variable domain (missing parts from reference TRBV7-2 and TRBJ1-5): GAGVSQSPSNKVTEKGKDVELRCDPISGHTALYWYRQSLGQGLEFLIYFQGNSAPDKSGLPSDRFSAERTGGSVSTLTIQRTQQEDSAVYLCASSLGGQGVIVGQPQHFGDGTRLSIL.

V and J are TRBV6-1 and TRBJ1-2; a possible D gene is TRBD1 (5 bases). The CDR3 loop spans 13 amino acids. Trimming took off 6 bases at V and 0 bases at J, with 8 bases between the two ends. Germline V CDR1 and CDR2: MNHNS, SASEGT. The CDR3 reads CASRQGPNYGYTF. The DNA for the CDR3 is TGTGCCAGCAGGCAGGGTCCTAACTATGGCTACACCTTC.

The genes are TRBV6-5 and TRBJ2-5, with D uncertain. Germline loops: CDR1 MNHEY, CDR2 SVGAGI. The CDR3 totals 16 residues. V lost 0 bases and J 0 bases, leaving 11 bases between the germline ends. The CDR3 spells CASSYSGRLYQETQYF. Here the CDR3 DNA reads TGTGCCAGCAGTTACTCTGGCAGATTGTACCAAGAGACCCAGTACTTC.

V gene TRBV10-1 combines with J gene TRBJ2-2; D gene uncertain. Germline-derived CDR1 and CDR2 are WNHNN and SYGVQD (reference sequence). The CDR3 consists of 12 residues. V dropped 10 bases and J dropped 7 bases, with 13 bases sitting between them. The CDR3 here is CANGSCVGELFF. Here the CDR3 DNA reads TGCGCCAACGGGTCGTGTGTCGGGGAGCTGTTTTTT.

This clonotype was picked up a small number of times. The V call is TRBV4-1, the J call TRBJ2-2; 9 bases are a match to TRBD1. Germline CDR1 and CDR2: MGHRA and YSYEKL. The CDR3 extends over 17 amino acids. Trimming cost V 0 bases and J 4 bases; bases outside gene matches: 6. The CDR3 spells CASSQEPGQGLTGELFF. CDR3 DNA: TGCGCCAGCAGCCAAGAGCCGGGACAGGGCCTCACCGGGGAGCTGTTTTTT.

Many counts were recorded for this clonotype. CDR3 in amino acids: CASSFGLAEETQYF. Written as DNA, the CDR3 is TGTGCCAGCAGCTTCGGACTAGCGGAAGAGACCCAGTACTTC. The J gene is TRBJ2-5, the V gene TRBV7-2; 10 bases are a match to TRBD2. V was pared by 3 bases and J by 3 bases, with 1 base of the junction left unmatched. Germline CDR1 and CDR2: SGHTA and FQGNSA. The CDR3 extends over 14 amino acids.

The chain carries TRBV10-3 and TRBJ2-7, with D tentatively TRBD1 (5 bases). The V end was cut by 4 bases, the J end by 0 bases, with 13 bases between. The CDR3 length is 15 residues. Germline-derived CDR1 and CDR2 are ENHRY and SYGVKD. For the CDR3, the DNA is TGTGCCATCAGTGGTGACAGCGAAAGCTCCTACGAGCAGTACGTC. Its protein is CAISGDSESSYEQYV.

This clonotype has only a few counts. The gene calls are TRBV4-3 and TRBJ2-4, with 7 bases identical to TRBD1. This CDR3 comprises 16 residues. The junction had 6 bases not matched to a gene; V was cut back by 4 bases and J by 0 bases. Looked up from germline, CDR1 is LGHNA and CDR2 is YSLEER. The CDR3 protein is CASSRTGPLAKNIQYF. CDR3 in DNA: TGCGCCAGCAGCCGGACAGGACCCCTAGCCAAAAACATTCAGTACTTC.

This chain uses TRBV4-2 with TRBJ2-2; maybe TRBD2 (6 bases). The CDR3 is 16 residues long. V lost 0 bases and J 0 bases, leaving 8 bases between the germline ends. Per the germline V gene, CDR1 is LGHNA and CDR2 is YNFKEQ. The CDR3: CASSQERDSNTGELFF. CDR3 coding DNA: TGTGCCAGCAGCCAAGAAAGGGACTCGAACACCGGGGAGCTGTTTTTT.

This clonotype was seen many times. This CDR3 is CASSSQGNQPQHF. In nucleotides, the CDR3 is TGTGCCAGCAGTTCACAGGGGAATCAGCCCCAGCATTTT. V gene TRBV7-8 combines with J gene TRBJ1-5; 7 nucleotides align to TRBD1. CDR1 SGHVS and CDR2 FQNEAQ come from the germline V gene. Germline trimming cut 6 bases from V and 4 bases from J; bases unmatched to any gene: 3. This CDR3 is built from 13 residues.

This clonotype turned up a few times. The rearrangement uses TRBV28 and TRBJ2-1; D possibly corresponds to TRBD1 (7 bases). Trimming pared 6 bases from V and 6 bases from J, leaving 15 bases between. Germline CDR1 is MDHEN and CDR2 is SYDVKM. The CDR3 has 14 amino acids. Written as DNA, the CDR3 is TGTGCCAGCAGGCCCCCAGGGGGGTCCAATGAGCAGTTCTTC. Amino acids: CASRPPGGSNEQFF. The variable domain in full, with the rest retrieved from reference TRBV28 and TRBJ2-1, is DVKVTQSSRYLVKRTGEKVFLECVQDMDHENMFWYRQDPGLGLRLIYFSYDVKMKEKGDIPEGYSVSREKKERFSLILESASTNQTSMYLCASRPPGGSNEQFFGPGTRLTVL.

In this sample, this clonotype turned up once. The genes are TRBV4-1 and TRBJ2-1; D gene ambiguous. The V gene lost 0 bases and the J gene lost 5 bases, with 8 bases spanning the gap. Germline loops: CDR1 MGHRA, CDR2 YSYEKL. The CDR3 is made up of 14 amino acids. In DNA, the CDR3 is TGCGCCAGCAGCCAAGATGTGACCGACAATGAGCAGTTCTTC. This gives the protein CASSQDVTDNEQFF.

This clonotype was observed many times. The chain recombines TRBV7-9 with TRBJ2-1, with D possibly TRBD1 on 6 matching bases. CDR1 is SEHNR and CDR2 is FQNEAQ in the germline V gene (reference sequence). The CDR3 is 14 residues long. Trimming stripped 5 bases from V and 4 bases from J, with 12 bases between. The CDR3 protein is CASSPRTAYNEQFF. For the CDR3, the DNA is TGTGCCAGCAGCCCTAGGACAGCTTACAATGAGCAGTTCTTC.

The gene calls are TRBV4-1 and TRBJ2-3, with D perhaps being TRBD1 or TRBD2 (7 bases each). The CDR3 covers 19 residues. Germline-derived CDR1 and CDR2 are MGHRA and YSYEKL. Trimming stripped 3 bases from V and 6 bases from J, with 28 bases between. CDR3 amino acids: CASSHPSEGQGGGRDTQYF. CDR3 bases: TGCGCCAGCAGCCACCCCTCCGAGGGCCAGGGGGGGGGACGGGATACGCAGTATTTT.

This chain connects TRBV7-9 to TRBJ1-2; a weak D match, TRBD1 (6 bases). Germline V gives CDR1 SEHNR, CDR2 FQNEAQ (reference sequence). The CDR3 runs to 14 residues. V lost 3 bases and J lost 6, with 14 bases in between. CDR3 DNA sequence: TGTGCCAGCAGCTTCGGACAGTATATTCATGGCTACACCTTC. Protein product: CASSFGQYIHGYTF. Variable domain in full (rest from reference TRBV7-9 and TRBJ1-2): DTGVSQNPRHKITKRGQNVTFRCDPISEHNRLYWYRQTLGQGPEFLTYFQNEAQLEKSRLLSDRFSAERPKGSFSTLEIQRTEQGDSAMYLCASSFGQYIHGYTFGSGTRLTVV.

This clonotype came up a few times. The chain links TRBV6-2 or TRBV6-3 to TRBJ2-7, with D perhaps TRBD1 or TRBD2 (5 bases each). The germline V gene has CDR1 MNHEY and CDR2 SVGEGT. The CDR3 loop spans 12 amino acids. The ends were cut back, 5 bases at V and 5 bases at J, with 10 bases in the middle. The CDR3 sequence is CASSPQGDEQYV. In nucleotides, the CDR3 is TGTGCCAGCAGTCCCCAGGGAGACGAGCAGTACGTC.

This clonotype was seen repeatedly, ten times or more. The V call is TRBV6-6, the J call TRBJ2-5; 7 nucleotides align to TRBD1. V was clipped by 10 bases and J by 5 bases; unmatched bases: 16. This CDR3 spans 15 amino acids. CDR1 is MNHNY and CDR2 is SVGAGI in the germline V gene (reference sequence). CDR3 loop: CATIVLTGNGETQYF. CDR3 DNA sequence: TGTGCCACAATCGTCCTGACAGGGAATGGGGAGACCCAGTACTTC.

Comments on this clonotype: A much bigger clone sits one base away, suggesting this may be a read error. The chain employs TRBV7-6 and TRBJ2-3; 8 nucleotides match TRBD1. The ends lost 3 bases at V and 2 bases at J; junction bases unmatched: 10. This CDR3 comprises 17 residues. Germline-derived CDR1 and CDR2 are SGHVS and FNYEAQ. The CDR3 reads CASSFRRQGQNTDTQYF. The CDR3 DNA reads TGTGCCAGCAGCTTCCGCCGACAGGGGCAAAACACAGATACGCAGTATTTT.

The chain joins TRBV24-1 to TRBJ2-5, with a weak D call TRBD1 (5 bases). V was shortened by 3 bases and J by 5 bases, with 6 bases between the two germline ends. Germline V gene lookup returns CDR1 KGHDR and CDR2 SFDVKD. This CDR3 spans 12 amino acids. CDR3 in amino acids: CATSDPGETQYF. The CDR3 bases are TGTGCCACCAGTGATCCAGGGGAGACCCAGTACTTC.

The chain is built from TRBV5-1 and TRBJ2-7; 10 bases align to TRBD2. V shed 4 bases, J shed 3 bases, and the junction held 10 bases outside the gene matches. Germline V gives CDR1 SGHRS, CDR2 YFSETQ. The CDR3 has 16 residues. The CDR3, as DNA: TGCGCCAGCAGCCCCAGGGGAAGCGGGGGGGTCTACGAGCAGTACTTC. Translation gives CASSPRGSGGVYEQYF.

The chain recombines TRBV29-1 with TRBJ2-7; a possible D gene is TRBD1 (6 bases). Trimming left V 6 bases short and J 2 bases short, with 11 bases between. Germline assignment: CDR1 SQVTM and CDR2 ANQGSEA. This CDR3 is 12 amino acids long. CDR3 amino acids: CSVSRDTYEQYF. The CDR3 DNA reads as TGCAGCGTCAGTCGGGACACCTACGAGCAGTACTTC.

V usage is TRBV29-1 and J usage is TRBJ1-2; D may be TRBD1 (6 bases). Trimming removed 3 bases from V and 5 bases from J, with 13 bases in between. Germline CDR1 and CDR2: SQVTM and ANQGSEA. CDR3 size: 13 residues. Here the CDR3 DNA reads TGCAGCGTTGAGGGACACAAACGTTATGGCTACACCTTC. Its protein is CSVEGHKRYGYTF. The full variable domain, in which reference TRBV29-1 and TRBJ1-2 provide the parts outside the CDR3, is SAVISQKPSRDICQRGTSLTIQCQVDSQVTMMFWYRQQPGQSLTLIATANQGSEATYESGFVIDKFPISRPNLTFSTLTVSNMSPEDSSIYLCSVEGHKRYGYTFGSGTRLTVV.